This TCR beta chain was sequenced for a study of CD8 T cells in Susac syndrome. From blood CD8+ and CD4+ T cells, the TCR beta chain was sequenced. The multiple sclerosis control group was made up of treatment-naive patients with stable or active relapsing-remitting disease. Negative isolation was used for CD8+ and CD4+ T cells, and FACS enrichment was applied to TEMRA cells. RNA in amounts of 0.5 to 1 ug was reverse transcribed with random hexamers. Multiplex PCR with immunoSEQ amplified the TCR beta CDR3 across 54 Vbeta and 13 Jbeta. TCRdb called the immunoSEQ multiplex PCR reads again in MiXCR, with one record for every CDR3 protein. Of about 280,000 distinct CDR3 sequences in the sample, 70% to 90% are singletons; the top ten hold approximately 0.11%. As concerns this clonotype: An end of the junction differs from the germline gene, which may be a read error.

The clonotype was recovered from a human donor with multiple sclerosis. Sample: CD8+ T cells from PBMCs.

The DNA of the CDR3 is TGTGCCACCCACGGGACGGACTCCTACGAGCAGTGCTTC. Its protein is CATHGTDSYEQCF. The chain is built from TRBV2 and TRBJ2-7, with D perhaps assigned TRBD1 or TRBD2 (5 bases each). The CDR3 contains 13 residues. Germline lookup yields CDR1 SNHLY and CDR2 FYNNEI.